The text below deals with one TCR beta chain. Single viable CD3+CD4+CD8-CD45RO+ cells were sorted as the memory CD4+ T cells. Total CD4+ T cells were enriched by CD4 positive selection. This sample stems from a study of memory CD4+ T cells and cytomegalovirus serostatus. Only in-frame clones appear in the TCRdb table, and some are missing; sequencing was by immunoSEQ multiplex PCR. The table shows over 25,000 clones, with roughly three quarters occurring only once. CDR3 size: 16 residues. Looked up from germline, CDR1 is ENHRY and CDR2 is SYGVKD. Trimming took off 0 bases at V and 2 bases at J, with 11 bases between the two ends.

The chain joins TRBV10-3 to TRBJ1-5, with no clear D. The sequenced sample was memory CD4+ T cells from blood. This TCR was sampled from an adult in good health and CMV-seronegative. CDR3 in amino acids: CAISESGSEGNQPQHF. The CDR3 nucleotides are TGTGCCATCAGTGAGTCAGGTTCCGAGGGCAATCAGCCCCAGCATTTT.